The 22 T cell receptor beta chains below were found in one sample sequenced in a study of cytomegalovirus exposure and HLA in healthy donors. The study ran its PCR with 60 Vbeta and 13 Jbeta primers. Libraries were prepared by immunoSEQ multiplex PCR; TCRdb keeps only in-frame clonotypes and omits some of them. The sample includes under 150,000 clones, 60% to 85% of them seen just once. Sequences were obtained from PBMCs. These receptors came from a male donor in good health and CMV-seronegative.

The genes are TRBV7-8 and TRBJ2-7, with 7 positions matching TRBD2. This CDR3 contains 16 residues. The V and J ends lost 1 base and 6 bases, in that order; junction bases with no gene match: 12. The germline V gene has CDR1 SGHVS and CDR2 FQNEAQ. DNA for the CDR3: TGTGCCAGCAGCTTAGACGCTAGCGGATACTTCACCGAGCAGTACTTC. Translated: CASSLDASGYFTEQYF.

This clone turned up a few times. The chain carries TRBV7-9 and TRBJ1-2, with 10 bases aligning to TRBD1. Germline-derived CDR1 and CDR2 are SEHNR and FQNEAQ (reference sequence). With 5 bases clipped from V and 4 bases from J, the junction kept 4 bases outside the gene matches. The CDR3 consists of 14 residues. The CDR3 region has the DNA TGTGCCAGCAGCGTGGGACAGGGGTTCTATGGCTACACCTTC. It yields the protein CASSVGQGFYGYTF.

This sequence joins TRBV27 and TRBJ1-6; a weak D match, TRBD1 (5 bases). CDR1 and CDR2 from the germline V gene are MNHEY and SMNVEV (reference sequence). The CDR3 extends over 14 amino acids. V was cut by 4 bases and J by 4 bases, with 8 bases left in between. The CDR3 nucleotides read TGTGCCAGCAGTTCTGGGGCGTATAATTCACCCCTCCACTTT. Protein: CASSSGAYNSPLHF.

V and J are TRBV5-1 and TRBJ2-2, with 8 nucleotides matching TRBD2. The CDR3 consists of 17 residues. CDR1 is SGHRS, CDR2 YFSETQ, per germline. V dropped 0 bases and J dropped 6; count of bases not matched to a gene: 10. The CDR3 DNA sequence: TGCGCCAGCAGCTTGGATCCGGGACTAGTTTCTTCCGGGGAGCTGTTTTTT. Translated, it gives CASSLDPGLVSSGELFF. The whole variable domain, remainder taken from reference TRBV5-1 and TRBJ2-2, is KAGVTQTPRYLIKTRGQQVTLSCSPISGHRSVSWYQQTPGQGLQFLFEYFSETQRNKGNFPGRFSGRQFSNSRSEMNVSTLELGDSALYLCASSLDPGLVSSGELFFGEGSRLTVL.

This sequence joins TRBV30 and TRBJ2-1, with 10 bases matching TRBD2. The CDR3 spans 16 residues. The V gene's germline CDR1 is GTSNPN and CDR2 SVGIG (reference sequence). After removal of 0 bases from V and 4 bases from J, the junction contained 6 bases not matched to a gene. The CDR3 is CAWSVRSGREYNEQFF. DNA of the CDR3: TGTGCCTGGAGTGTACGAAGCGGGAGGGAGTACAATGAGCAGTTCTTC.

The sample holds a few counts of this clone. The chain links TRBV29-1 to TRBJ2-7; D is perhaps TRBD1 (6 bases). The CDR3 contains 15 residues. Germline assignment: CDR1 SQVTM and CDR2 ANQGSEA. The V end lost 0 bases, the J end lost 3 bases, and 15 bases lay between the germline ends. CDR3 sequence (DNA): TGCAGCGTTGAAGATCGTGAGACAGGCCACTACGAGCAGTACTTC. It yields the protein CSVEDRETGHYEQYF.

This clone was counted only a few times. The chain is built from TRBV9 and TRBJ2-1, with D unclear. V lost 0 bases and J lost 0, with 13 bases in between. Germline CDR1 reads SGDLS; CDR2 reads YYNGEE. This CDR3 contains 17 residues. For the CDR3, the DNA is TGTGCCAGCAGCGTAGGTGTAGCCCCTAGCTCCTACAATGAGCAGTTCTTC. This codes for CASSVGVAPSSYNEQFF.

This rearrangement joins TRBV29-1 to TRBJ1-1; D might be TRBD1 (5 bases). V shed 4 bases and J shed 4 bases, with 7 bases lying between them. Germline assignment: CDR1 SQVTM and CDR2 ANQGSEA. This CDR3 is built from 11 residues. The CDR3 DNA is TGCAGCGTTGCAAGGGGCACTGAAGCTTTCTTT. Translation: CSVARGTEAFF. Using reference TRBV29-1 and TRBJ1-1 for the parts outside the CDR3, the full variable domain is SAVISQKPSRDICQRGTSLTIQCQVDSQVTMMFWYRQQPGQSLTLIATANQGSEATYESGFVIDKFPISRPNLTFSTLTVSNMSPEDSSIYLCSVARGTEAFFGQGTRLTVV.

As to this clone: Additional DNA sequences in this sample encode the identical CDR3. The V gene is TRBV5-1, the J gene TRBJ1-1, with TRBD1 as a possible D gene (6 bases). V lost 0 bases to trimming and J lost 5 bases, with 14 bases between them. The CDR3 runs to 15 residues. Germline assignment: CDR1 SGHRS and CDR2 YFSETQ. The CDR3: CASSLEGGVGTEAFF. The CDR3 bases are TGCGCCAGCAGCTTGGAAGGGGGGGTAGGGACTGAAGCTTTCTTT. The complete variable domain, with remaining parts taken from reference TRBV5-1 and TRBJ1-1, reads KAGVTQTPRYLIKTRGQQVTLSCSPISGHRSVSWYQQTPGQGLQFLFEYFSETQRNKGNFPGRFSGRQFSNSRSEMNVSTLELGDSALYLCASSLEGGVGTEAFFGQGTRLTVV.

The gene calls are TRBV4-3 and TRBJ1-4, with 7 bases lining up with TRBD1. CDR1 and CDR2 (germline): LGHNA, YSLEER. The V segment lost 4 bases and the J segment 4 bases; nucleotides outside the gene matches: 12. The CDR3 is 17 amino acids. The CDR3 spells CASSRRIQGNFNEKLFF. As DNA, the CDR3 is TGCGCCAGCAGCCGGAGAATACAGGGGAATTTTAATGAAAAACTGTTTTTT.

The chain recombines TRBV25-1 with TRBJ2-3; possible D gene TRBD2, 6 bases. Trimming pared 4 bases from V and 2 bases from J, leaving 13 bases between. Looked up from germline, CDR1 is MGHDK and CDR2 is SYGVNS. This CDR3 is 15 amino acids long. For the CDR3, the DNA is TGTGCCAGCAGTGGATTAGCGGAATCCACAGATACGCAGTATTTT. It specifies CASSGLAESTDTQYF.

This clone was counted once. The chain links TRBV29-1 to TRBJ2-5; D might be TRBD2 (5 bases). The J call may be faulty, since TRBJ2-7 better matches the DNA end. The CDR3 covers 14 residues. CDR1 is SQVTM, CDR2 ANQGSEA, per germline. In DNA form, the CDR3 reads TGCAGCGCCGCGACTACTTACGGCTCCTACGAGCAGTACTTC. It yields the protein CSAATTYGSYEQYF.

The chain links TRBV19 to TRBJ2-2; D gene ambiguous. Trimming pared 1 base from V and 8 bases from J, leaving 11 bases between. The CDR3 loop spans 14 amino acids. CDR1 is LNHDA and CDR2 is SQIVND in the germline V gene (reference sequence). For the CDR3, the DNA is TGTGCCAGTAGTATAGCCCAGGTTCGGGGGGAGCTGTTTTTT. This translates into CASSIAQVRGELFF.

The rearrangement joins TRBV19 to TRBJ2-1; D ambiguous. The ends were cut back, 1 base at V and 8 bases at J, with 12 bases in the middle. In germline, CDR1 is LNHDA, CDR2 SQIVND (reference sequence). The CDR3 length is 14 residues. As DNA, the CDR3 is TGTGCCAGTAGTATAGGTCCTAGTAAGCATGAGCAGTTCTTC. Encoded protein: CASSIGPSKHEQFF.

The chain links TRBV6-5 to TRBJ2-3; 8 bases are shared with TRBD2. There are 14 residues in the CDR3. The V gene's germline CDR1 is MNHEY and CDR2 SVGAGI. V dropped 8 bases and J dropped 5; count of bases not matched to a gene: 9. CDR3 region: CASGSGSRGDTQYF. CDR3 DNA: TGTGCCAGCGGGAGCGGGAGCCGTGGAGATACGCAGTATTTT.

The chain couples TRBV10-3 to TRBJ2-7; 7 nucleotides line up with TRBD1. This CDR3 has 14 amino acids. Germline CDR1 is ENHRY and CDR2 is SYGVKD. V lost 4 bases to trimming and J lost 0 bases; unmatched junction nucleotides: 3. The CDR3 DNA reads TGTGCCATCAGTGCCAGGGGGAGCTCCTACGAGCAGTACTTC. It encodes CAISARGSSYEQYF.

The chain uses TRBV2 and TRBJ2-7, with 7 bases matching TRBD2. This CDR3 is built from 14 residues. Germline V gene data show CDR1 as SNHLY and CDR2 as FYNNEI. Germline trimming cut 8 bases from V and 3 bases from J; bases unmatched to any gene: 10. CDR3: CASGEGRGDYEQYF. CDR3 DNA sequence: TGTGCCAGCGGGGAAGGACGGGGGGACTACGAGCAGTACTTC.

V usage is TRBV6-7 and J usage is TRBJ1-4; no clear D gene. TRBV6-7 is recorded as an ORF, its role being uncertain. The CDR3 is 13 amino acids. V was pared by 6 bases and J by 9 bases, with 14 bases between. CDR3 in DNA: TGTGCCAGCAGCCCAGTGCCGCGGAAAAAACTGTTTTTT. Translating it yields CASSPVPRKKLFF.

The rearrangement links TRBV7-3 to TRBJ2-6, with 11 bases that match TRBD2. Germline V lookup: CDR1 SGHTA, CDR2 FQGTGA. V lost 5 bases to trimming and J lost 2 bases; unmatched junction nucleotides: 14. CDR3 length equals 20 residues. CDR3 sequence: CASSDRLAGPLLPGANVLTF. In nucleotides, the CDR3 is TGTGCCAGCAGCGATAGACTAGCGGGACCCCTCCTTCCTGGGGCCAACGTCCTGACTTTC.

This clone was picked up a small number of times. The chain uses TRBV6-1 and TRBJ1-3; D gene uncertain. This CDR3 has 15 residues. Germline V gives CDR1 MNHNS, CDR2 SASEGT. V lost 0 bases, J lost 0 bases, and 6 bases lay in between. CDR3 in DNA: TGTGCCAGCAGTGAAGCGTACTACTCTGGAAACACCATATATTTT. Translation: CASSEAYYSGNTIYF.

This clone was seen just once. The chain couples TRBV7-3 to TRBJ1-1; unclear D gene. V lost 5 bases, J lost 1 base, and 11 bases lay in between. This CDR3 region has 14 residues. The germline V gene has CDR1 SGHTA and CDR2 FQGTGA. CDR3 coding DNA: TGTGCCAGCAGCCCAGTCGGGAGGAACACTGAAGCTTTCTTT. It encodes CASSPVGRNTEAFF.

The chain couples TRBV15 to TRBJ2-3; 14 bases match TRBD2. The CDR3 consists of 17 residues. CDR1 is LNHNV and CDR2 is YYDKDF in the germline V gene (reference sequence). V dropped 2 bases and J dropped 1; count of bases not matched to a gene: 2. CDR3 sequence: CATSRPGLAGGTDTQYF. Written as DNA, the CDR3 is TGTGCCACCAGCAGACCGGGACTAGCGGGGGGCACAGATACGCAGTATTTT.